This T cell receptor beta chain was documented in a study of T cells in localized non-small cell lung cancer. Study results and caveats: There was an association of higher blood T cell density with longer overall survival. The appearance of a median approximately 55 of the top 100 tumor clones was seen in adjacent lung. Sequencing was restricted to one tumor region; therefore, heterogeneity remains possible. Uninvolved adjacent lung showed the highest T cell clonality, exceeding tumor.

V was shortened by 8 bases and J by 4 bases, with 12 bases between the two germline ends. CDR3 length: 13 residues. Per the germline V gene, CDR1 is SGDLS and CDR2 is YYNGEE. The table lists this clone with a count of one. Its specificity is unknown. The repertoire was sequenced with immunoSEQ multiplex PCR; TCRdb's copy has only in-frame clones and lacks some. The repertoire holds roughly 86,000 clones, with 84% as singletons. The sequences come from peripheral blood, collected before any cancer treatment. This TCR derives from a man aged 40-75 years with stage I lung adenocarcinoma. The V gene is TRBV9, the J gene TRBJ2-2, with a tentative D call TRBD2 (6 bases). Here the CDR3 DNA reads TGTGCCAGTTCCGGGACTTTCACCGGGGAGCTGTTTTTT. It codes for CASSGTFTGELFF.